The 25 T cell receptor beta chains listed next were all sequenced from one sample in a study of molecular identifiers for immune sequencing clone quantification. TCRdb ran MiXCR on the PCR reads and lists one entry per CDR3 protein. The sample includes about 510,000 distinct CDR3 sequences, around 23% of them seen just once. Sequenced sample: naive CD8+ T cells from blood, with Jurkat cell RNA spiked in. As for subset: FACS-sorted CD8+CD4-CCR7+CD45RA+ naive T cells. The receptors stem from a human donor in good health. Some libraries in this study had Jurkat cell RNA spiked in.

This clonotype came up once. A much larger clonotype is one base distant, so this may be a read error. The V call is TRBV27, the J call TRBJ2-5, with no clear D. CDR1 and CDR2 (germline): MNHEY, SMNVEV (reference sequence). The CDR3 is made up of 15 amino acids. Deletions cut 2 bases from V and 2 bases from J, with 12 bases between. The CDR3 loop is CASSLTIQSQETQYF. The CDR3 nucleotides are TGTGCCAGCAGTTTAACGATCCAGAGTCAAGAGACCCAGTACTTC.

This chain connects TRBV27 to TRBJ1-5; possible D gene TRBD1, 5 bases. The V and J ends lost 2 bases and 8 bases respectively, with 13 bases between them. This CDR3 is built from 14 residues. Germline CDR1 reads MNHEY; CDR2 reads SMNVEV (reference sequence). CDR3 residues: CASSLGGVTEPQHF. CDR3 coding DNA: TGTGCCAGCAGTTTAGGAGGGGTCACGGAGCCCCAGCATTTT.

This clonotype showed up just a few times. The V gene is TRBV4-2, the J gene TRBJ2-5, with D perhaps matching TRBD1 (6 bases). The CDR3 sequence is 14 residues long. The ends were cut back, 5 bases at V and 5 bases at J, with 15 bases in the middle. Germline CDR1 and CDR2: LGHNA and YNFKEQ. As DNA, the CDR3 is TGTGCCAGCAGCGCCCGGGACACAAGGGAGACCCAGTACTTC. It is translated as CASSARDTRETQYF.

The chain recombines TRBV2 with TRBJ2-1, with a weak D call TRBD1 (6 bases). Germline CDR1 SNHLY, CDR2 FYNNEI. The CDR3 loop spans 13 amino acids. In nucleotides, the CDR3 is TGTTCTCCGGCGGACAGCTCCTACAATGAGCAGTTCTTC. Amino acids: CSPADSSYNEQFF.

This clonotype was observed many times. The J gene is TRBJ2-2, the V gene TRBV6-1; no clear D. This CDR3 comprises 15 residues. CDR1 and CDR2 from the germline V gene are MNHNS and SASEGT. The V end was cut by 8 bases, the J end by 1 base, with 14 bases between. The CDR3 loop is CASGIPRLNTGELFF. The CDR3 DNA reads as TGTGCCAGCGGTATTCCTAGGTTGAACACCGGGGAGCTGTTTTTT.

A note on this clonotype: Being one base from a much bigger clone, this may be a read error. The gene calls are TRBV29-1 and TRBJ2-7; 7 bases agree with TRBD2. The CDR3 extends over 13 amino acids. Germline V lookup: CDR1 SQVTM, CDR2 ANQGSEA. CDR3 DNA sequence: TGCAGCGTAGTCGGGGGGAGCTCCTACGCGCAGTACTTC. Residues: CSVVGGSSYAQYF.

V usage is TRBV12-3 or TRBV12-4 and J usage is TRBJ2-1, with 9 bases that match TRBD1. The CDR3 totals 16 residues. Unmatched junction bases numbered 9, after V lost 7 bases and J lost 2 bases. In nucleotides, the CDR3 is TGTGCCAGCACCGGCGGGACAGGGAGTACCTACAATGAGCAGTTCTTC. It yields the protein CASTGGTGSTYNEQFF.

Concerning this clonotype itself: The conserved phenylalanine or tryptophan is not found at the CDR3 terminus, so this likely reflects a read error. The gene calls are TRBV4-3 and TRBJ1-5; the D is unclear. Trimming shortened V by 1 base and J by 0 bases, and 10 bases separated the two germline ends. CDR3 size: 16 residues. Germline assignment: CDR1 LGHNA and CDR2 YSLEER. For the CDR3, the DNA is TGCGCCAGCAGCCAAGGTACGGGAATTAGCAATCAGCCCCAGCATTCT. Protein sequence: CASSQGTGISNQPQHS.

This clonotype was seen ten or more times. This chain connects TRBV20-1 to TRBJ2-3; D is unresolved. Per germline, CDR1 DFQATT and CDR2 SNEGSKA (reference sequence). This CDR3 is built from 11 residues. V was pared by 3 bases and J by 9 bases, with 10 bases between. In nucleotides, the CDR3 is TGCAGTGCTAGCCAACGGGTGACGCAGTATTTT. As protein: CSASQRVTQYF.

This clonotype was recorded many times. This rearrangement joins TRBV19 to TRBJ2-3, with a weak D call TRBD2 (5 bases). CDR1 is LNHDA, CDR2 SQIVND, per germline (reference sequence). Trimming removed 3 bases from V and 9 bases from J, with 10 bases in between. CDR3 length: 12 residues. The CDR3 DNA sequence: TGTGCCAGTAGTATTGGAGGAGACACGCAGTATTTT. Translated, it gives CASSIGGDTQYF.

This sequence joins TRBV30 and TRBJ1-1; weak D call: TRBD1 (5 bases). This CDR3 is 13 amino acids long. Per the germline V gene, CDR1 is GTSNPN and CDR2 is SVGIG (reference sequence). V was trimmed by 2 bases and J by 6 bases, leaving 13 bases between them. DNA of the CDR3: TGTGCCTGGAGTAGCCTCGAAGGGGCTGAAGCTTTCTTT. Translation: CAWSSLEGAEAFF.

Details on this clonotype: A much bigger clone sits one base away, suggesting this may be a read error. The chain couples TRBV7-8 to TRBJ2-3; 9 bases are shared with TRBD2. CDR3 size: 15 residues. Germline loops: CDR1 SGHVS, CDR2 FQNEAQ. The CDR3 loop is CASSRTSAYTVTQYF. The CDR3 region has the DNA TGTGCCAGCAGCCGGACTAGCGCCTACACAGTTACGCAGTATTTT.

The gene calls are TRBV13 and TRBJ1-1, with D unresolved. The CDR3 has 16 residues. V was clipped by 1 base and J by 1 base, with 13 bases between them. Germline loops: CDR1 PRHDT, CDR2 FYEKMQ (reference sequence). Written as DNA, the CDR3 is TGTGCCAGCAGCTTAGCGTTGGTCAGCCCGAACACTGAAGCTTTCTTT. Translation: CASSLALVSPNTEAFF.

V is TRBV28 and J is TRBJ1-3, with a tentative D call TRBD1 (6 bases). This CDR3 has 16 amino acids. V lost 1 base and J lost 0, with 10 bases in between. Germline V CDR1 and CDR2: MDHEN, SYDVKM. CDR3 region: CASSLYRELSGNTIYF. The CDR3 DNA reads TGTGCCAGCAGTTTATACAGGGAACTCTCTGGAAACACCATATATTTT.

The chain uses TRBV2 and TRBJ1-1, with D tentatively TRBD1 (6 bases). CDR1 SNHLY and CDR2 FYNNEI come from the germline V gene. V dropped 3 bases and J dropped 5 bases, with 16 bases sitting between them. There are 15 residues in the CDR3. The CDR3 loop is CASSDLGGGATEAFF. CDR3 nucleotide sequence: TGTGCCAGCAGTGATCTCGGCGGGGGCGCAACTGAAGCTTTCTTT.

V is TRBV5-4 and J is TRBJ2-5, with TRBD1 matching over 8 bases. There are 15 residues in the CDR3. Germline V gene sequence: CDR1 SGHNT, CDR2 YYREEE (reference sequence). J lost 5 bases, V lost 4 bases, and 10 bases had no gene match. This CDR3 is CASSQTNRGRETQYF. The CDR3 DNA reads TGTGCCAGCAGCCAAACAAACAGGGGGAGGGAGACCCAGTACTTC.

The chain couples TRBV11-2 to TRBJ1-4, with no clear D. CDR1 and CDR2 (germline): SGHAT, FQNNGV. This CDR3 contains 13 residues. The V gene lost 3 bases and the J gene lost 7 bases, with 9 bases spanning the gap. DNA of the CDR3: TGTGCCAGCAGCTTTCCTAGTGGTGAAAAACTGTTTTTT. As protein: CASSFPSGEKLFF. Full variable domain (missing parts from reference TRBV11-2 and TRBJ1-4): EAGVAQSPRYKIIEKRQSVAFWCNPISGHATLYWYQQILGQGPKLLIQFQNNGVVDDSQLPKDRFSAERLKGVDSTLKIQPAKLEDSAVYLCASSFPSGEKLFFGSGTQLSVL.

The chain couples TRBV27 to TRBJ2-7; TRBD1 aligns across 8 bases. The CDR3 spans 13 residues. CDR1 MNHEY and CDR2 SMNVEV come from the germline V gene (reference sequence). V was pared by 10 bases and J by 6 bases, with 11 bases of the junction left unmatched. The CDR3 protein is CATSPGQGFEQYF. In DNA, the CDR3 is TGTGCCACCTCCCCCGGACAGGGATTCGAGCAGTACTTC.

This chain uses TRBV20-1 with TRBJ2-1; D is uncertain. V was clipped by 5 bases and J by 16 bases, with 12 bases between them. The V gene's germline CDR1 is DFQATT and CDR2 SNEGSKA (reference sequence). The CDR3 length is 9 residues. The CDR3, as DNA: TGCAGTGCTGGTCTAGTCGGATTCTTC. It specifies CSAGLVGFF.

This clonotype was seen ten or more times. The V and J genes are TRBV27 and TRBJ2-7, with D possibly matching TRBD1 (5 bases). Per germline, CDR1 MNHEY and CDR2 SMNVEV (reference sequence). This CDR3 has 11 residues. Trimming cost V 6 bases and J 9 bases, with 12 bases left between them. The chain's CDR3 is CASRGLRGQYF. CDR3 DNA: TGTGCCAGCAGGGGCCTTAGGGGGCAGTACTTC.

In its sample, this clonotype was seen once. A much larger clone differs by one base, so this may be a read error. The gene calls are TRBV6-5 and TRBJ1-1; no reliable D call. V gave up 6 bases and J gave up 2 bases, with 16 bases separating them. The CDR3 extends over 15 amino acids. Per germline, CDR1 MNHEY and CDR2 SVGAGI. CDR3 sequence: CASSGWAKLNTEAFF. The CDR3 DNA sequence: TGTGCCAGCAGCGGATGGGCCAAACTAAACACTGAAGCTTTCTTT.

This clonotype was seen only a few times. This sequence joins TRBV7-2 and TRBJ2-5; the match to TRBD2 covers 7 bases. The CDR3 contains 15 residues. V shed 3 bases, J shed 4 bases, and the junction held 8 bases outside the gene matches. CDR1 and CDR2 (germline): SGHTA, FQGNSA. CDR3 DNA sequence: TGTGCCAGCAGCTTGAACGCGGGAGCCCCAGAGACCCAGTACTTC. This sequence encodes CASSLNAGAPETQYF.

This clonotype has just a few counts. The rearrangement uses TRBV27 and TRBJ2-3; 11 nucleotides line up with TRBD2. Per germline, CDR1 MNHEY and CDR2 SMNVEV (reference sequence). CDR3 length: 17 residues. Germline trimming cut 3 bases from V and 3 bases from J; bases unmatched to any gene: 8. Here the CDR3 reads CASSLLLAGGRTDTQYF. The CDR3 nucleotides are TGTGCCAGCAGTTTGCTGCTAGCGGGGGGTAGGACAGATACGCAGTATTTT.

There are a few counts of this clonotype. The chain is built from TRBV29-1 and TRBJ2-1, with a possible D match to TRBD1 (6 bases). The CDR3 extends over 14 amino acids. Germline assignment: CDR1 SQVTM and CDR2 ANQGSEA. Trimming took 0 bases from V and 6 from J, leaving 12 bases between them. CDR3 nucleotide sequence: TGCAGCGTTGAAGACCGGACCAGGGGCAATGAGCAGTTCTTC. It translates to CSVEDRTRGNEQFF.

This chain's CDR3 is CASSYDRGRETQYF. CDR3 DNA: TGTGCCAGCAGTTACGACAGGGGGCGAGAGACCCAGTACTTC. This chain joins TRBV6-2 or TRBV6-3 and TRBJ2-5; 10 bases are a match to TRBD1. Trimming took 2 bases from V and 4 from J; bases not matched to a gene: 1. CDR3 length equals 14 residues. Germline CDR1 reads MNHEY; CDR2 reads SVGEGT.